Presented here are 5 T cell receptor beta chains from one specimen sequenced in a study of technical replicates of blood from a handful of donors. Assay used: immunoSEQ multiplex PCR; TCRdb lists only in-frame clones, some missing. The sample lists around 84,000 clones; about 92% were seen once. Sequencing used T cells isolated from PBMCs. The receptors were gathered from a human donor in good health.

V usage is TRBV18 and J usage is TRBJ2-3, with TRBD2 matching 11 bases. Germline V gives CDR1 KGHSH, CDR2 LQKENI. This CDR3 contains 14 residues. The junction had 0 bases not matched to a gene; V was cut back by 3 bases and J by 4 bases. CDR3 DNA sequence: TGTGCCAGCTCACCGACTAGCGGGGCAGATACGCAGTATTTT. Its protein product is CASSPTSGADTQYF.

The chain combines TRBV7-9 with TRBJ2-7; 7 bases map to TRBD1. Germline assignment: CDR1 SEHNR and CDR2 FQNEAQ (reference sequence). Losses at the gene ends were 5 bases for V and 0 bases for J; bases not matched to a gene: 4. The CDR3 loop spans 14 amino acids. CDR3 coding DNA: TGTGCCAGCAGCCCCAGGGGGTCCTCCTACGAGCAGTACTTC. Protein sequence: CASSPRGSSYEQYF.

The rearrangement links TRBV5-1 to TRBJ2-7; the match to TRBD2 covers 11 bases. The J segment lost 2 bases and the V segment lost 1 base, leaving 8 bases of the junction unmatched. There are 17 residues in the CDR3. CDR1 and CDR2 (germline): SGHRS, YFSETQ. The CDR3 reads CASSLPIAGGGTYEQYF. In DNA form, the CDR3 reads TGCGCCAGCAGCTTGCCGATAGCGGGGGGGGGTACCTACGAGCAGTACTTC.

As to this clone: Other DNA sequences of this sample code for an identical CDR3. The chain combines TRBV4-1 with TRBJ2-1; 10 bases align to TRBD2. The CDR3 consists of 17 residues. Germline loops: CDR1 MGHRA, CDR2 YSYEKL. After removal of 1 base from V and 0 bases from J, the junction contained 3 bases not matched to a gene. This CDR3 reads CASSQVLAGVSYNEQFF. In DNA, the CDR3 is TGCGCCAGCAGCCAAGTCCTAGCGGGAGTCTCCTACAATGAGCAGTTCTTC.

CDR3 residues: CASSLIGLAGRETQYF. The CDR3 nucleotides read TGTGCCAGCAGCTTGATTGGACTAGCGGGAAGGGAGACCCAGTACTTC. The chain uses TRBV5-4 and TRBJ2-5; 12 nucleotides line up with TRBD2. The germline V gene encodes CDR1 SGHNT and CDR2 YYREEE (reference sequence). Trimming cost V 1 base and J 5 bases; bases outside gene matches: 6. The CDR3 length is 16 residues. Based on the CDR3 plus reference TRBV5-4 and TRBJ2-5, the full variable domain is ETGVTQSPTHLIKTRGQQVTLRCSSQSGHNTVSWYQQALGQGPQFIFQYYREEENGRGNFPPRFSGLQFPNYSSELNVNALELDDSALYLCASSLIGLAGRETQYFGPGTRLLVL.